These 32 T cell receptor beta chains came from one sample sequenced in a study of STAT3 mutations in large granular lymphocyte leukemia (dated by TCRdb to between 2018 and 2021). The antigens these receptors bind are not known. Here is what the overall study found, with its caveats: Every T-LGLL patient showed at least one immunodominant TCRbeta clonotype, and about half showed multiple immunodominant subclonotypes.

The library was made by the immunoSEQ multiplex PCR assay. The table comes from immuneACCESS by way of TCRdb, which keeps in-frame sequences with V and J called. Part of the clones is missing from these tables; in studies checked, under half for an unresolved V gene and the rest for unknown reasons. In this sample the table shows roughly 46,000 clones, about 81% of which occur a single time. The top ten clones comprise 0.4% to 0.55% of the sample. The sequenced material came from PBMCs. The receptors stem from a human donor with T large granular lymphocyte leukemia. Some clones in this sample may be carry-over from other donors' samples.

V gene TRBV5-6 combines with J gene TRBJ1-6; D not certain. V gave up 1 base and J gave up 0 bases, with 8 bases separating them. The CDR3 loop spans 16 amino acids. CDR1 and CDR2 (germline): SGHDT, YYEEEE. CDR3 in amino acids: CASSLLGSSYNSPLHF. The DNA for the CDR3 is TGTGCCAGCAGCTTGTTGGGGAGCTCCTATAATTCACCCCTCCACTTT.

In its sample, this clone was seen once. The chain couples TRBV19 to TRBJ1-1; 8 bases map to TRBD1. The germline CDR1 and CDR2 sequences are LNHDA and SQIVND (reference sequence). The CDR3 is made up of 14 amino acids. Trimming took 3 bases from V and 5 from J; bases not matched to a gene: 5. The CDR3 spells CASSMTGELTEAFF. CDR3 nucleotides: TGTGCCAGTAGTATGACAGGGGAGTTGACTGAAGCTTTCTTT.

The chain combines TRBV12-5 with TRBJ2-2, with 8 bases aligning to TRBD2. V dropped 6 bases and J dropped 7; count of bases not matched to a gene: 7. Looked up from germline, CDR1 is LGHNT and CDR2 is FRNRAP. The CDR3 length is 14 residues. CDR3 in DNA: TGTGCTAGTGGCGCGGGGGGCGGGAGCGGGGAGCTGTTTTTT. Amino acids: CASGAGGGSGELFF.

CDR3 loop: CASSPRGTGTGYTF. DNA of the CDR3: TGTGCCAGCAGTCCAAGGGGGACAGGGACTGGCTACACCTTC. The gene calls are TRBV7-2 and TRBJ1-2; 9 bases fit TRBD1. The germline CDR1 and CDR2 sequences are SGHTA and FQGNSA. V shed 6 bases, J shed 7 bases, and the junction held 9 bases outside the gene matches. The CDR3 is 14 amino acids.

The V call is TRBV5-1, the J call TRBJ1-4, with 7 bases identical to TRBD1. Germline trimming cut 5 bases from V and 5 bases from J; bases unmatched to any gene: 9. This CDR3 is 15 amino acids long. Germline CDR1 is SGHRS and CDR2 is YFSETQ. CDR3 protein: CASRSQTGLNEKLFF. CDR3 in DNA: TGCGCCAGCAGATCCCAGACAGGGCTCAATGAAAAACTGTTTTTT.

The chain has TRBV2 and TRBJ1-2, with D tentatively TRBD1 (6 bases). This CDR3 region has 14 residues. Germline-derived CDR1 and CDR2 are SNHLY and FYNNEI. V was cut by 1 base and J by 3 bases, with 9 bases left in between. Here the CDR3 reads CASSEGGGYYGYTF. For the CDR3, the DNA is TGTGCCAGCAGTGAAGGGGGGGGCTACTATGGCTACACCTTC.

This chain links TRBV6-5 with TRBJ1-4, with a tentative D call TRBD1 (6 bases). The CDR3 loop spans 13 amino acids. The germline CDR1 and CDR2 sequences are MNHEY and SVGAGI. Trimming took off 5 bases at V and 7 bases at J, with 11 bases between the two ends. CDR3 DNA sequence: TGTGCCAGCAGTCCCCCGGACAGTGAAAAACTGTTTTTT. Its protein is CASSPPDSEKLFF.

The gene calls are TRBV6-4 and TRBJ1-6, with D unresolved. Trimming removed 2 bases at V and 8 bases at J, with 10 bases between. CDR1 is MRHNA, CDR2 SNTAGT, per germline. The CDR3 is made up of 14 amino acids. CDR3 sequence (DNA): TGTGCCAGCAGTGACAGCCCATTTGATTCACCCCTCCACTTT. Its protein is CASSDSPFDSPLHF.

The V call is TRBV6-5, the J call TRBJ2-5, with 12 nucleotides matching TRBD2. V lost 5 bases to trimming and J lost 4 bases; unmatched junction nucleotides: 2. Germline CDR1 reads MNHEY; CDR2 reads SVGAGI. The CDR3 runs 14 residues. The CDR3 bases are TGTGCCAGCAGTCAACTAGCGGGGGGAGAGACCCAGTACTTC. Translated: CASSQLAGGETQYF.

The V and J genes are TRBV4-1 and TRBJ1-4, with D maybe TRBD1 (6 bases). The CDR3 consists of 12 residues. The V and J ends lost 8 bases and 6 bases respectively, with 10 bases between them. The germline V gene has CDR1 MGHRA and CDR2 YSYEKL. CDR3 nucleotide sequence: TGCGCCAGCTCGGGGGCTGATGAAAAACTGTTTTTT. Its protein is CASSGADEKLFF.

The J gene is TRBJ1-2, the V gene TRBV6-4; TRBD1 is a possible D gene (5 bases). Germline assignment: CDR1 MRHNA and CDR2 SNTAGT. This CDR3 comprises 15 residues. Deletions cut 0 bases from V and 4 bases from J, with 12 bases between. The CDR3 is CASSDSGTSRYGYTF. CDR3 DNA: TGTGCCAGCAGTGACTCGGGGACGAGCCGCTATGGCTACACCTTC.

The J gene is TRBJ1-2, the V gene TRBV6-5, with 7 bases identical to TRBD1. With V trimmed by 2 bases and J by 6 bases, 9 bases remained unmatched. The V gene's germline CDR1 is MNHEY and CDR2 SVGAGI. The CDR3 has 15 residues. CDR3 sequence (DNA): TGTGCCAGCAGTTACGCGCGGGACAGCAGCAATGGCTACACCTTC. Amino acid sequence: CASSYARDSSNGYTF.

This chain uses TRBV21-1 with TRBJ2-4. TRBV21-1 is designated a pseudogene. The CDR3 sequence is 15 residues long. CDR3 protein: CASSKAGRGGNIQYF. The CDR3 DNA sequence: TGTGCCAGCAGCAAAGCCGGCAGGGGAGGAAACATTCAGTACTTC.

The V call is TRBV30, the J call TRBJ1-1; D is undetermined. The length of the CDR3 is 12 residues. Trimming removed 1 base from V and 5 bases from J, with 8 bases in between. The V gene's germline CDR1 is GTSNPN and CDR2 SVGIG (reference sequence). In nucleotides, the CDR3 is TGTGCCTGGAGTGGCCGTGGAACTGAAGCTTTCTTT. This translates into CAWSGRGTEAFF.

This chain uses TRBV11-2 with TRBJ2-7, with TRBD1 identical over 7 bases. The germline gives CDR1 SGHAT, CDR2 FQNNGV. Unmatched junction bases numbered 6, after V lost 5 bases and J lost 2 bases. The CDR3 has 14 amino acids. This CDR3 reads CASSPPGGPYEQYF. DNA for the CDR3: TGTGCCAGCAGCCCGCCAGGGGGACCCTACGAGCAGTACTTC.

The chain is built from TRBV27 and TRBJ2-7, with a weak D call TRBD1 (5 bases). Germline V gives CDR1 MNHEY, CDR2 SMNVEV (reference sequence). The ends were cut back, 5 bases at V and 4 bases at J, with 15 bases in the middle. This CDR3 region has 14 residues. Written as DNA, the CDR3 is TGTGCCAGCAGTCCGCAGGGTTTAGAGTACGAGCAGTACTTC. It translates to CASSPQGLEYEQYF.

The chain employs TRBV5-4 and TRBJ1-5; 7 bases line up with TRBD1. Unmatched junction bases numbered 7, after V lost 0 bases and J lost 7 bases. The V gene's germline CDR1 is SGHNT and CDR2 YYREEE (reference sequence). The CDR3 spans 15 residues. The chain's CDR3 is CASSLDRGRVQPQHF. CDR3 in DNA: TGTGCCAGCAGCTTGGACAGGGGCCGCGTCCAGCCCCAGCATTTT.

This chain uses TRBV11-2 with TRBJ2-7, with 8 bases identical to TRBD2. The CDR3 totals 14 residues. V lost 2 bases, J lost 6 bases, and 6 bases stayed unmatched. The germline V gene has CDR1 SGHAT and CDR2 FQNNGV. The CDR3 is CASSLMGTSGEQYF. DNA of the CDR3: TGTGCCAGCAGCTTAATGGGGACTAGTGGCGAGCAGTACTTC.

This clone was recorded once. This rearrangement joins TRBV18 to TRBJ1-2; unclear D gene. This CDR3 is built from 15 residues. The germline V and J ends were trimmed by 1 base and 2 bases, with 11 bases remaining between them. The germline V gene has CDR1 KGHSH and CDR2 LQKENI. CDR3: CASSPLKGINYGYTF. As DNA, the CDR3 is TGTGCCAGCTCACCACTGAAGGGAATCAACTATGGCTACACCTTC.

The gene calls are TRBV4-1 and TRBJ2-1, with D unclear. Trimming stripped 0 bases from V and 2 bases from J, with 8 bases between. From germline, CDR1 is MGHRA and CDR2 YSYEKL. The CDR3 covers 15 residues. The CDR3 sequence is CASSQEGVPYNEQFF. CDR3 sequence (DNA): TGCGCCAGCAGCCAAGAAGGCGTGCCCTACAATGAGCAGTTCTTC.

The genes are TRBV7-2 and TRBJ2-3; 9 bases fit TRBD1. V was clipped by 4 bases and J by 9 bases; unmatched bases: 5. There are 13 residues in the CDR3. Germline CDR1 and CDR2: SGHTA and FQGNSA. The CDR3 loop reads CASSSGQGRTQYF. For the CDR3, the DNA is TGTGCCAGCAGCTCCGGACAGGGGAGGACGCAGTATTTT.

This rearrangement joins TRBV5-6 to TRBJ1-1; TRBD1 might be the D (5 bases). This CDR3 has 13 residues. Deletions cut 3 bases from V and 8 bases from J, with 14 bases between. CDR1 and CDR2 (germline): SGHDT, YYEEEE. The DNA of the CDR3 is TGTGCCAGCAGCTCGTGGAGGGGAGACGAAGCTTTCTTT. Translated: CASSSWRGDEAFF. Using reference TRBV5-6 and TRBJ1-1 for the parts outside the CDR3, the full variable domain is DAGVTQSPTHLIKTRGQQVTLRCSPKSGHDTVSWYQQALGQGPQFIFQYYEEEERQRGNFPDRFSGHQFPNYSSELNVNALLLGDSALYLCASSSWRGDEAFFGQGTRLTVV.

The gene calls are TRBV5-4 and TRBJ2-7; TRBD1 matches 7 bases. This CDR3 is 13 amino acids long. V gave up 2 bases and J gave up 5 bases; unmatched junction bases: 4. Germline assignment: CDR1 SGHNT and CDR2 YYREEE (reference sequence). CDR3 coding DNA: TGTGCCAGCAGCTTCAAGGGGGCGGACGAGCAGTACTTC. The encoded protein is CASSFKGADEQYF. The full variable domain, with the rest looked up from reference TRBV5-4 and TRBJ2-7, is ETGVTQSPTHLIKTRGQQVTLRCSSQSGHNTVSWYQQALGQGPQFIFQYYREEENGRGNFPPRFSGLQFPNYSSELNVNALELDDSALYLCASSFKGADEQYFGPGTRLTVT.

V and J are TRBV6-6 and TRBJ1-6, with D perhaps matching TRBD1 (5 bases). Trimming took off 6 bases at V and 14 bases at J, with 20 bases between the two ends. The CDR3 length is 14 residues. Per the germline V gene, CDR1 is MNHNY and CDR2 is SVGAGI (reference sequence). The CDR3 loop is CASRVDIGALTLHF. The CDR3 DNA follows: TGTGCCAGCAGAGTGGACATTGGGGCTCTGACCCTCCACTTT.

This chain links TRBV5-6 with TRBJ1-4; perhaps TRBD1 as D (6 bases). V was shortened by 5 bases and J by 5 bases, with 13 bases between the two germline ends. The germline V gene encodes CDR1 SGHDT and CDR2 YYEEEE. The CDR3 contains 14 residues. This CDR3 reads CASRPQGGNEKLFF. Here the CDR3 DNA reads TGTGCCAGCAGGCCACAGGGAGGCAATGAAAAACTGTTTTTT.

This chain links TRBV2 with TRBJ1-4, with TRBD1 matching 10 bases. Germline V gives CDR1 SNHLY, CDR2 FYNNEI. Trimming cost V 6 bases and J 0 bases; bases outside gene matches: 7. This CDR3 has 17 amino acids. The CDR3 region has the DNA TGTGCCAGCAGGCTGGGACAGGGGAGCACAACTAATGAAAAACTGTTTTTT. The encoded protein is CASRLGQGSTTNEKLFF.

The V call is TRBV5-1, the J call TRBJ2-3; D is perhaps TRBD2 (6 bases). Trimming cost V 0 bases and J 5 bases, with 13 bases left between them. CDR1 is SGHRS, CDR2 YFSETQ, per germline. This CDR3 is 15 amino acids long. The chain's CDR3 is CASSLGGMGGDTQYF. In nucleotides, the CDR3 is TGCGCCAGCAGCTTGGGGGGAATGGGGGGAGATACGCAGTATTTT.

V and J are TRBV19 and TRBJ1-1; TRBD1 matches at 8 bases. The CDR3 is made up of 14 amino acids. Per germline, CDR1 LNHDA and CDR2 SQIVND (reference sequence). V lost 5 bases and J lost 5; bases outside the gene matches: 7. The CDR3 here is CASSPGQGWTEAFF. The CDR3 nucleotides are TGTGCCAGTAGTCCCGGACAGGGATGGACTGAAGCTTTCTTT.

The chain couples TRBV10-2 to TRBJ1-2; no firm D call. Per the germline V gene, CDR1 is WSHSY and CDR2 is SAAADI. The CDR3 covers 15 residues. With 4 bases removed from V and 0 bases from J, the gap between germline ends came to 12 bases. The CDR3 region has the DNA TGCGCCAGCAGTGGATACGGTCAAGCTAACTATGGCTACACCTTC. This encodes CASSGYGQANYGYTF.

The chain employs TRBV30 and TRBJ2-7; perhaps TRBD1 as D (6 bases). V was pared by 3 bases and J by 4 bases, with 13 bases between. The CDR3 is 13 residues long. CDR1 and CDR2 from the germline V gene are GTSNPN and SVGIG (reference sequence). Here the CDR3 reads CAWRDSGRYEQYF. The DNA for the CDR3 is TGTGCCTGGAGGGACAGCGGTCGTTACGAGCAGTACTTC.

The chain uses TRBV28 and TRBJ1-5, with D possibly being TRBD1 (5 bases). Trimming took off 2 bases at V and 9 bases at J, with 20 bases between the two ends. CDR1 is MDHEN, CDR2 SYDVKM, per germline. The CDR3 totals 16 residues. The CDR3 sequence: CASSLPSAGDPRPQHF. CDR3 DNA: TGTGCCAGCAGTTTACCCTCGGCCGGGGACCCCAGGCCCCAGCATTTT.

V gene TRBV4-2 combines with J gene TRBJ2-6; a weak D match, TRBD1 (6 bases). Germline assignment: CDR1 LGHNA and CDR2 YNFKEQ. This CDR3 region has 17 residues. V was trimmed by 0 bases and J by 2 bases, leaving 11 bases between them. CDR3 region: CASSQESSGAGANVLTF. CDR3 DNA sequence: TGTGCCAGCAGCCAAGAAAGTTCAGGGGCTGGGGCCAACGTCCTGACTTTC.